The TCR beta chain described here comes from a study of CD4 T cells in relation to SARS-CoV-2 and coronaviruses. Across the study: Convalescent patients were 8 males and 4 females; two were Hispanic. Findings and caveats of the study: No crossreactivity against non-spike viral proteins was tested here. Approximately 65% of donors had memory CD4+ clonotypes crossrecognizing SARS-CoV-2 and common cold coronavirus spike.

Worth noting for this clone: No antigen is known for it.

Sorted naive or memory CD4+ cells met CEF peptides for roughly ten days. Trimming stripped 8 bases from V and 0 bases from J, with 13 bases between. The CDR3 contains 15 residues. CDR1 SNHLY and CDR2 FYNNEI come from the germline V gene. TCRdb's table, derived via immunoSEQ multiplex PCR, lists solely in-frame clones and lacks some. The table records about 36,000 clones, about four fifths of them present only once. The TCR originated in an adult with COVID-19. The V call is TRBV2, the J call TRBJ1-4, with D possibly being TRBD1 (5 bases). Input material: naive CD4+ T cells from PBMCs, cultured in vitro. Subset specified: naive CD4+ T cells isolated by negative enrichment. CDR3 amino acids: CASGSGGATNEKLFF. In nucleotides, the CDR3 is TGTGCCAGCGGGTCCGGAGGGGCAACTAATGAAAAACTGTTTTTT.